These 16 T cell receptor beta chains were sequenced from one sample in a study of blood T cell repertoires in COVID-19. The protocol was immunoSEQ multiplex PCR, while the TCRdb copy is restricted to in-frame clones and leaves out a portion. This table has about 260,000 clones, 83% appearing once. Sequenced: peripheral blood. These receptor sequences come from a woman between 45 and 60 years old who had recovered from COVID-19.

This clone has a handful of counts. The J gene is TRBJ2-2, the V gene TRBV7-3; 13 nucleotides align to TRBD2. The CDR3 consists of 18 residues. Germline CDR1 and CDR2: SGHTA and FQGTGA. V dropped 4 bases and J dropped 3; count of bases not matched to a gene: 8. The CDR3 DNA reads TGTGCCAGCAGCTCCCCAACTAGCGGGAGGGCCGACACCGGGGAGCTGTTTTTT. Protein sequence: CASSSPTSGRADTGELFF.

CDR3 nucleotides: TGTGCCAGTAGTAACCTTCCCGGACAGGTTAATGGCTACACCTTC. Protein: CASSNLPGQVNGYTF. This sequence joins TRBV19 and TRBJ1-2, with 7 bases identical to TRBD1. The CDR3 runs 15 residues. The germline V gene encodes CDR1 LNHDA and CDR2 SQIVND (reference sequence). The trim removed 4 bases at V and 6 bases at J, leaving 11 bases unmatched.

The chain recombines TRBV4-1 with TRBJ2-5; 9 bases are shared with TRBD1. The CDR3 sequence is 15 residues long. Germline V gene lookup returns CDR1 MGHRA and CDR2 YSYEKL. Trimming cost V 5 bases and J 1 base; bases outside gene matches: 5. CDR3 sequence (DNA): TGCGCCAGCAGCTCGCGACAGGGGGGCCAAGAGACCCAGTACTTC. Translated, it gives CASSSRQGGQETQYF.

The chain is built from TRBV4-2 and TRBJ2-1; a weak D match, TRBD2 (7 bases). The V gene lost 0 bases and the J gene lost 5 bases, with 20 bases spanning the gap. The CDR3 is made up of 18 amino acids. Germline V lookup: CDR1 LGHNA, CDR2 YNFKEQ. CDR3 nucleotide sequence: TGTGCCAGCAGCCAAGACCCACCCTGGGAGGGGGGTAACAATGAGCAGTTCTTC. Its translation is CASSQDPPWEGGNNEQFF.

The rearrangement uses TRBV14 and TRBJ1-2; perhaps TRBD1 as D (6 bases). Trimming left V 5 bases short and J 4 bases short, with 11 bases between. The CDR3 spans 13 residues. CDR1 is SGHDN, CDR2 FVKESK, per germline. CDR3 sequence (DNA): TGTGCCAGCAGCTCGCAGGGGAGCTATGGCTACACCTTC. Translating it yields CASSSQGSYGYTF.

The chain has TRBV3-1 (or the pseudogene TRBV3-2) and TRBJ2-7, with 7 nucleotides matching TRBD1. V shed 4 bases, J shed 0 bases, and the junction held 9 bases outside the gene matches. This CDR3 region has 16 residues. Germline assignment: CDR1 LGHDT and CDR2 YNNKEL (reference sequence). For the CDR3, the DNA is TGTGCCAGCAGCCCCCTTGCGGACAGGAACTCCTACGAGCAGTACTTC. It specifies CASSPLADRNSYEQYF.

This sequence joins TRBV28 and TRBJ2-7, with TRBD1 matching 11 bases. Trimming at V came to 6 bases and at J to 5 bases, leaving 6 bases not matched to a gene. The CDR3 has 14 residues. Germline lookup yields CDR1 MDHEN and CDR2 SYDVKM. CDR3 loop: CASSPRTGGDEQYF. CDR3 nucleotide sequence: TGTGCCAGCAGCCCTAGGACAGGGGGCGACGAGCAGTACTTC. Full variable domain (missing parts from reference TRBV28 and TRBJ2-7): DVKVTQSSRYLVKRTGEKVFLECVQDMDHENMFWYRQDPGLGLRLIYFSYDVKMKEKGDIPEGYSVSREKKERFSLILESASTNQTSMYLCASSPRTGGDEQYFGPGTRLTVT.

V gene TRBV27 combines with J gene TRBJ1-1; a weak D match, TRBD1 (6 bases). The CDR3 is 17 amino acids. Trimming took 5 bases from V and 1 from J, leaving 20 bases between them. Germline V gene data show CDR1 as MNHEY and CDR2 as SMNVEV (reference sequence). The CDR3: CASSPIQTGWKNTEAFF. DNA of the CDR3: TGTGCCAGCAGTCCAATCCAAACAGGGTGGAAGAACACTGAAGCTTTCTTT.

On this clone itself: Other DNA sequences in the same sample also yield this CDR3. This chain uses TRBV6-2 or TRBV6-3 with TRBJ2-7; the D gene is possibly TRBD2 (6 bases). Per the germline V gene, CDR1 is MNHEY and CDR2 is SVGEGT. The CDR3 is 15 residues long. V was shortened by 0 bases and J by 2 bases, with 11 bases between the two germline ends. CDR3 residues: CASSYSSGVTYEQYF. In DNA, the CDR3 is TGTGCCAGCAGTTACTCTTCGGGAGTCACCTACGAGCAGTACTTC.

This clone has at least ten counts. The chain combines TRBV24-1 with TRBJ2-1; 16 nucleotides match TRBD2. Germline V gives CDR1 KGHDR, CDR2 SFDVKD. V lost 3 bases and J lost 6; bases outside the gene matches: 4. The CDR3 loop spans 17 amino acids. The DNA for the CDR3 is TGTGCCACCAGTGATGGGACTAGCGGGAGGGCCTTCAATGAGCAGTTCTTC. This translates into CATSDGTSGRAFNEQFF.

The V call is TRBV7-7, the J call TRBJ2-5; no definite D call. The V gene's germline CDR1 is SSHAT and CDR2 FNYEAQ (reference sequence). The V end was cut by 5 bases, the J end by 5 bases, with 15 bases between. The CDR3 is 14 amino acids. The chain's CDR3 is CASSPATRLETQYF. CDR3 DNA: TGTGCCAGCAGCCCCGCCACGCGGCTCGAGACCCAGTACTTC. The full variable domain, completed using reference TRBV7-7 and TRBJ2-5, is GAGVSQSPRYKVTKRGQDVTLRCDPISSHATLYWYQQALGQGPEFLTYFNYEAQPDKSGLPSDRFSAERPEGSISTLTIQRTEQRDSAMYRCASSPATRLETQYFGPGTRLLVL.

Only one count was recorded for this clone. The V call is TRBV30, the J call TRBJ1-6, with TRBD1 matching 8 bases. The V segment lost 4 bases and the J segment 0 bases; nucleotides outside the gene matches: 8. The CDR3 is made up of 17 amino acids. Germline V lookup: CDR1 GTSNPN, CDR2 SVGIG (reference sequence). The CDR3: CAWTLGDRTSYNSPLHF. In nucleotides, the CDR3 is TGTGCCTGGACTCTAGGGGACAGGACCTCCTATAATTCACCCCTCCACTTT.

The J gene is TRBJ2-1, the V gene TRBV18; the D gene is possibly TRBD2 (5 bases). Trimming removed 3 bases from V and 2 bases from J, with 11 bases in between. CDR1 KGHSH and CDR2 LQKENI come from the germline V gene. CDR3 length equals 15 residues. The CDR3 sequence is CASSPSGLAYNEQFF. The CDR3 coding sequence is TGTGCCAGCTCACCTTCGGGGTTGGCCTACAATGAGCAGTTCTTC.

The chain combines TRBV4-1 with TRBJ2-1, with D hard to call. The CDR3 covers 14 residues. V was pared by 7 bases and J by 0 bases, with 10 bases between. Looked up from germline, CDR1 is MGHRA and CDR2 is YSYEKL. The CDR3 reads CASNSGASYNEQFF. The CDR3 nucleotides are TGCGCCAGCAATTCTGGAGCCTCCTACAATGAGCAGTTCTTC.

The chain is built from TRBV11-2 and TRBJ2-6; 13 bases agree with TRBD2. Germline CDR1 reads SGHAT; CDR2 reads FQNNGV. Germline trimming cut 7 bases from V and 0 bases from J; bases unmatched to any gene: 9. The CDR3 totals 19 residues. The CDR3 spells CASTKTSGGLVSGANVLTF. The CDR3 region has the DNA TGTGCCAGCACCAAGACTAGCGGGGGGCTGGTCTCTGGGGCCAACGTCCTGACTTTC.

This clone appeared once. This chain connects TRBV4-3 to TRBJ1-2; 7 bases match TRBD1. This CDR3 comprises 16 residues. From germline, CDR1 is LGHNA and CDR2 YSLEER. The V and J ends lost 3 bases and 2 bases, in that order; junction bases with no gene match: 9. CDR3 residues: CASSQIALDRNYGYTF. The CDR3 region has the DNA TGCGCCAGCAGCCAGATAGCCCTGGACAGGAACTATGGCTACACCTTC.